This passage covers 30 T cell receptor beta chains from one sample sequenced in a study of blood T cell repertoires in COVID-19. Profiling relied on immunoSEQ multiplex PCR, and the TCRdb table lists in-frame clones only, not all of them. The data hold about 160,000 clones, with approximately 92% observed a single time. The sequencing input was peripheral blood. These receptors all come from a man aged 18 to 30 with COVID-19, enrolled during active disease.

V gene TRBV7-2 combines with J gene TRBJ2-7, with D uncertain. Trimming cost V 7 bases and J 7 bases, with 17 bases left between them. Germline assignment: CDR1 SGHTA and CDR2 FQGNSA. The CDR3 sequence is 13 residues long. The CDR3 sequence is CASTGEPLQEQYF. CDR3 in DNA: TGTGCCAGCACCGGAGAGCCCCTCCAGGAGCAGTACTTC.

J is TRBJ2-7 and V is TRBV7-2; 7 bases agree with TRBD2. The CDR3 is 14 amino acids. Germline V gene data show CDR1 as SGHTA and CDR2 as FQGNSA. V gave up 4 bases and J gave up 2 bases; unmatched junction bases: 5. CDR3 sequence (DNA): TGTGCCAGCAGCTCCACTAGCGTCGCCTACGAGCAGTACTTC. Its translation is CASSSTSVAYEQYF.

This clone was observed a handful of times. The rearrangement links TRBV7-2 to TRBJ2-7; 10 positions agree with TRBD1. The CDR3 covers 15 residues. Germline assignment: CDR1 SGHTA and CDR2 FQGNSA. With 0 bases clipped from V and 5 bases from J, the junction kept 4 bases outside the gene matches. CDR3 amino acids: CASSLAGTGVNEQYF. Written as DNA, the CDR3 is TGTGCCAGCAGCTTAGCTGGGACAGGGGTGAACGAGCAGTACTTC.

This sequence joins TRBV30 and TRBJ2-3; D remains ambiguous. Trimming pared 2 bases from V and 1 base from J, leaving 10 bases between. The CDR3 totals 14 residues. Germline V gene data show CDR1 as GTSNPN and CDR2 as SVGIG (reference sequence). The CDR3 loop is CAWSRLSGTDTQYF. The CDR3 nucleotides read TGTGCCTGGAGTCGCCTTTCAGGCACAGATACGCAGTATTTT.

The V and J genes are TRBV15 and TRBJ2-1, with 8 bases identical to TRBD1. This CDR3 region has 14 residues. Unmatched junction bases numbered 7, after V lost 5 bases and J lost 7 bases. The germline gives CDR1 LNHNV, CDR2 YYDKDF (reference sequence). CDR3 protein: CATSWGQERNEQFF. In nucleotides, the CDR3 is TGTGCCACCAGCTGGGGACAGGAGAGGAATGAGCAGTTCTTC.

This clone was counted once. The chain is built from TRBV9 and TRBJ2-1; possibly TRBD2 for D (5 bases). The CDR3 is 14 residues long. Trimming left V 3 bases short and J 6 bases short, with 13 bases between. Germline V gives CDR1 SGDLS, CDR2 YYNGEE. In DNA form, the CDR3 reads TGTGCCAGCAGCGCCTCCAGAGGGCTCAATGAGCAGTTCTTC. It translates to CASSASRGLNEQFF.

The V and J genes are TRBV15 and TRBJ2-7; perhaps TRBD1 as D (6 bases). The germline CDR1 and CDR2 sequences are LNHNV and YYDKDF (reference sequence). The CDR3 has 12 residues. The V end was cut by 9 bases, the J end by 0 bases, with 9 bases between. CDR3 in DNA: TGTGCCACTCGAGGGGGCTCCTACGAGCAGTACTTC. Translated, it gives CATRGGSYEQYF.

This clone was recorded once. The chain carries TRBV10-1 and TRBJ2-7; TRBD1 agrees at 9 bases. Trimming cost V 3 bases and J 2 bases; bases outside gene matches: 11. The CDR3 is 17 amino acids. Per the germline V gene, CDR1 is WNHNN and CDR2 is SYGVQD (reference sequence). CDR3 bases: TGCGCCAGCAGTGACCACGACCGGGACAGGGCAACCTACGAGCAGTACTTC. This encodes CASSDHDRDRATYEQYF.

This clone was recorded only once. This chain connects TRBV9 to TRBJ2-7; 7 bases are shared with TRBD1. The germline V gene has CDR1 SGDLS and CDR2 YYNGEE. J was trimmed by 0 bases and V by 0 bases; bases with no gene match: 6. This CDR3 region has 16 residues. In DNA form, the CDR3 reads TGTGCCAGCAGCGTAGATCCGGGACAGTCCTCCTACGAGCAGTACTTC. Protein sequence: CASSVDPGQSSYEQYF.

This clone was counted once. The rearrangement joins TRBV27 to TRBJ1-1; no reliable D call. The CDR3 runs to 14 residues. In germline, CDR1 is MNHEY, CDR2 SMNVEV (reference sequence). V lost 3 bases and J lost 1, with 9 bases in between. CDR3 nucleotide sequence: TGTGCCAGCAGTTTCAACCGACAGAACACTGAAGCTTTCTTT. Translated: CASSFNRQNTEAFF.

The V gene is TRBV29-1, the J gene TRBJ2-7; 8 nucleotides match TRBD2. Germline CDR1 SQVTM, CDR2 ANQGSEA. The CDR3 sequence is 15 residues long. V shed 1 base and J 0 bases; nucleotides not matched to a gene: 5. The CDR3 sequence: CSVEAISGSSYEQYF. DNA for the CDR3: TGCAGCGTTGAAGCAATAAGCGGGAGCTCCTACGAGCAGTACTTC.

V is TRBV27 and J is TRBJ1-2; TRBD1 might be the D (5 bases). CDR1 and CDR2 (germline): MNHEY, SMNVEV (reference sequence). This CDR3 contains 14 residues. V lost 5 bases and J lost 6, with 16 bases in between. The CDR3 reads CASSLRGAAHGYTF. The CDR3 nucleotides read TGTGCCAGCAGTCTCCGCGGGGCAGCTCATGGCTACACCTTC.

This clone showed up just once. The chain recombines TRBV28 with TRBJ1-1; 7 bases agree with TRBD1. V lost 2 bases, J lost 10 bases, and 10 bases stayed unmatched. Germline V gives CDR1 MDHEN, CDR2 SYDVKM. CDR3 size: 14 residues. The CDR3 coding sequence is TGTGCCAGCAGTTTAATTCGACAGGGCAGTGGAGCTTTCTTT. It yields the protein CASSLIRQGSGAFF. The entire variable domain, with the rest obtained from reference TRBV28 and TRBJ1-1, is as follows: DVKVTQSSRYLVKRTGEKVFLECVQDMDHENMFWYRQDPGLGLRLIYFSYDVKMKEKGDIPEGYSVSREKKERFSLILESASTNQTSMYLCASSLIRQGSGAFFGQGTRLTVV.

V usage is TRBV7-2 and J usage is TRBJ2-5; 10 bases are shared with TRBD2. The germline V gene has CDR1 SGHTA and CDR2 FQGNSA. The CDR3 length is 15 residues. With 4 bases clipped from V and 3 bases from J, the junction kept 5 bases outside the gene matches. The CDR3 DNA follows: TGTGCCAGCAGCTGGACTAGCGGCAAAGAAGAGACCCAGTACTTC. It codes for CASSWTSGKEETQYF. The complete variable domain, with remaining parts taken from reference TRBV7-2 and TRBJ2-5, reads GAGVSQSPSNKVTEKGKDVELRCDPISGHTALYWYRQSLGQGLEFLIYFQGNSAPDKSGLPSDRFSAERTGGSVSTLTIQRTQQEDSAVYLCASSWTSGKEETQYFGPGTRLLVL.

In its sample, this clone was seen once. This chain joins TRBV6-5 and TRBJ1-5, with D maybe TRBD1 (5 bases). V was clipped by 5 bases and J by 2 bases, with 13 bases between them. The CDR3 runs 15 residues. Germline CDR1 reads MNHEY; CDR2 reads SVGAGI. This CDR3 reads CASSRGPQGNQPQHF. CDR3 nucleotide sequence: TGTGCCAGCAGTAGGGGCCCACAAGGCAATCAGCCCCAGCATTTT.

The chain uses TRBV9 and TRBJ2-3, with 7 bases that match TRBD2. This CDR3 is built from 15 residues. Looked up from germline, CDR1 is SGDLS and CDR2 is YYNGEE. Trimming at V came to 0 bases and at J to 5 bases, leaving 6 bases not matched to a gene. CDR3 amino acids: CASSVDAGEGDTQYF. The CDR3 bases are TGTGCCAGCAGCGTAGACGCGGGAGAGGGAGATACGCAGTATTTT. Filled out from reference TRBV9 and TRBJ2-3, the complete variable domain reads DSGVTQTPKHLITATGQRVTLRCSPRSGDLSVYWYQQSLDQGLQFLIQYYNGEERAKGNILERFSAQQFPDLHSELNLSSLELGDSALYFCASSVDAGEGDTQYFGPGTRLTVL.

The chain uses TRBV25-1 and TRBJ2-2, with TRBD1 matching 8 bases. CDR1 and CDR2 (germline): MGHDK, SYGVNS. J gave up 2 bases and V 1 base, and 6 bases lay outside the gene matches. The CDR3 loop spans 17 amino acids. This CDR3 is CASSEFWTGPNTGELFF. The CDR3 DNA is TGTGCCAGCAGTGAATTCTGGACAGGGCCTAACACCGGGGAGCTGTTTTTT.

CDR3 sequence reads: CASSPLFSYNEQFF. Here the CDR3 DNA reads TGTGCCAGCAGCCCCTTGTTTAGCTACAATGAGCAGTTCTTC. The J gene is TRBJ2-1, the V gene TRBV25-1; D gene unclear. Trimming stripped 6 bases from V and 3 bases from J, with 12 bases between. This CDR3 contains 14 residues. Looked up from germline, CDR1 is MGHDK and CDR2 is SYGVNS. Complete variable domain (other parts from reference TRBV25-1 and TRBJ2-1): EADIYQTPRYLVIGTGKKITLECSQTMGHDKMYWYQQDPGMELHLIHYSYGVNSTEKGDLSSESTVSRIRTEHFPLTLESARPSHTSQYLCASSPLFSYNEQFFGPGTRLTVL.

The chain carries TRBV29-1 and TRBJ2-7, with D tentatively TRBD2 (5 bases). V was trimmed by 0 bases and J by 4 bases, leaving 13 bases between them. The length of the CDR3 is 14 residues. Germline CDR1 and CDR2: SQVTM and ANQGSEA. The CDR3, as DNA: TGCAGCGTTGAAGAGAGGGAAGGGTCTTACGAGCAGTACTTC. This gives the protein CSVEEREGSYEQYF.

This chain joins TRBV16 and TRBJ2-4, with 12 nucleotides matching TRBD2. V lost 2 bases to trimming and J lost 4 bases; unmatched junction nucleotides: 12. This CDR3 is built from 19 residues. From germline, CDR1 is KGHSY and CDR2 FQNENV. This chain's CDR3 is CASSQRLAGVLFKKNIQYF. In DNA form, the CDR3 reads TGTGCCAGCAGCCAACGACTAGCGGGAGTTCTGTTTAAAAAAAACATTCAGTACTTC.

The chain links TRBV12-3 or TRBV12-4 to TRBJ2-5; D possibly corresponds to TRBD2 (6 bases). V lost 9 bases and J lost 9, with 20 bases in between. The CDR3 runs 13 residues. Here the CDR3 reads CASSVAAQRAQYF. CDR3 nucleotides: TGTGCCAGTAGCGTAGCGGCCCAGCGGGCCCAGTACTTC.

The CDR3 protein is CSVEGTSGHNEQFF. The DNA for the CDR3 is TGCAGCGTTGAAGGGACTAGCGGCCACAATGAGCAGTTCTTC. The gene calls are TRBV29-1 and TRBJ2-1; 10 bases are shared with TRBD2. The V gene's germline CDR1 is SQVTM and CDR2 ANQGSEA. J gave up 5 bases and V 1 base, and 2 bases lay outside the gene matches. The CDR3 is 14 residues long.

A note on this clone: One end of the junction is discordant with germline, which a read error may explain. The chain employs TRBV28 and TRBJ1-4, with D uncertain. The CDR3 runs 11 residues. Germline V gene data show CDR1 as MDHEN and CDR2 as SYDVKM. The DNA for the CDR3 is TGTGCCAGCATACCCGTTGAAAAACTGCTTTTT. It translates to CASIPVEKLLF.

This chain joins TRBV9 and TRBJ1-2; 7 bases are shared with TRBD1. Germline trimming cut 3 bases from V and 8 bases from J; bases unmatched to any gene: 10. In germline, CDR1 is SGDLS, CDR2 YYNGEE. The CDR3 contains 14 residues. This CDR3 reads CASSDQTRQGGYTF. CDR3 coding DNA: TGTGCCAGCAGCGACCAGACCCGACAGGGCGGCTACACCTTC.

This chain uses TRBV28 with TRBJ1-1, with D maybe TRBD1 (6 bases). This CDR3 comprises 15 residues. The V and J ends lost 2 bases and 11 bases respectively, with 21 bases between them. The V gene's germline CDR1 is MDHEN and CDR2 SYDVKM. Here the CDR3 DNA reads TGTGCCAGCAGTTTAGAGGGGGGGCTTGGGTTTACGGCTTTCTTT. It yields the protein CASSLEGGLGFTAFF.

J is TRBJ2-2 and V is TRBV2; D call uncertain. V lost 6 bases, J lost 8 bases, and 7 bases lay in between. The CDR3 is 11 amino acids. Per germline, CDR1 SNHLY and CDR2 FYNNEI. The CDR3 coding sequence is TGTGCCAGCAGCCAAACAGGGGAGCTGTTTTTT. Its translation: CASSQTGELFF.

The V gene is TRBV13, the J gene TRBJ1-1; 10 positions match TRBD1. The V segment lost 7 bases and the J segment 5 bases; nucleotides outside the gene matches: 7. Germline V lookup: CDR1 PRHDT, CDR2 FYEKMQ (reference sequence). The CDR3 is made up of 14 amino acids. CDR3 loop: CASTQTGGGTEAFF. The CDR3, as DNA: TGTGCCAGCACGCAGACAGGGGGCGGTACTGAAGCTTTCTTT.

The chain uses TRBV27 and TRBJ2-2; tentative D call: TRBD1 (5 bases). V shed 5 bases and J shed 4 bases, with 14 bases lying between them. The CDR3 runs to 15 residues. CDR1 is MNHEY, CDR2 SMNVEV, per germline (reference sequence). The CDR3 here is CASSVIRQPTGELFF. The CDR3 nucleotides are TGTGCCAGCAGTGTAATTCGACAGCCCACCGGGGAGCTGTTTTTT.

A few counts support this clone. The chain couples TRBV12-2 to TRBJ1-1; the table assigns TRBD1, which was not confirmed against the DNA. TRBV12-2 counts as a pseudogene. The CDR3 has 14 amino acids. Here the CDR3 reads CASRSYRESTEAFF. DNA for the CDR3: TGTGCAAGTCGCTCATACAGGGAGAGCACTGAAGCTTTCTTT.

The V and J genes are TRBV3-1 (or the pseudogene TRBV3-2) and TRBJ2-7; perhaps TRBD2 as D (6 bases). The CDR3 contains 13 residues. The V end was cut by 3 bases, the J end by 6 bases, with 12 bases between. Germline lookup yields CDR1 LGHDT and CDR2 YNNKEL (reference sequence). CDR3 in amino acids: CASSQGQGGEQYF. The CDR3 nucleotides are TGTGCCAGCAGCCAGGGCCAGGGAGGCGAGCAGTACTTC.